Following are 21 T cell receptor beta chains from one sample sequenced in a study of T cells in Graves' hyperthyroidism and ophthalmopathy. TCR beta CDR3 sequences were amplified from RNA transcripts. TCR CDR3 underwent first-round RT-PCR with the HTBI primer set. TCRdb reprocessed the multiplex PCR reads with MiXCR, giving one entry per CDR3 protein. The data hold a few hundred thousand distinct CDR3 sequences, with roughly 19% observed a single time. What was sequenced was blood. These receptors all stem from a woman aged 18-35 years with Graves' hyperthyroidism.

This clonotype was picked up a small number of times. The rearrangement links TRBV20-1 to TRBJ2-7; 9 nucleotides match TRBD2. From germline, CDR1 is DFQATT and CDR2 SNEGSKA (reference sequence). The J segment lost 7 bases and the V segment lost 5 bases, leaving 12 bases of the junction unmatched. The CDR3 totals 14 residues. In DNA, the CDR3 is TGCAGTGCTGGCCGACTAGCGGCTCTGGGGGAGCAGTACTTC. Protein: CSAGRLAALGEQYF.

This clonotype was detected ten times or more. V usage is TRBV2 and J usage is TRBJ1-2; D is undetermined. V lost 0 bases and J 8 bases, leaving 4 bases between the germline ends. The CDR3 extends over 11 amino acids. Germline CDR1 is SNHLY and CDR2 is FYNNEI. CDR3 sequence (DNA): TGTGCCAGCAGTGAAGCCCACGGCTACACCTTC. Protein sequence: CASSEAHGYTF. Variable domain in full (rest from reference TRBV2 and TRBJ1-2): EPEVTQTPSHQVTQMGQEVILRCVPISNHLYFYWYRQILGQKVEFLVSFYNNEISEKSEIFDDQFSVERPDGSNFTLKIRSTKLEDSAMYFCASSEAHGYTFGSGTRLTVV.

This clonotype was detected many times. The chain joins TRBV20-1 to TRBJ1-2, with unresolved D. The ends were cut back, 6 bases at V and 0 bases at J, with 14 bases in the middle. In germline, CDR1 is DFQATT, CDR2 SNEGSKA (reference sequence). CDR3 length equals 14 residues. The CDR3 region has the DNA TGCAGTGCCTCCCGGAGGGCAGCTAACTATGGCTACACCTTC. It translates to CSASRRAANYGYTF.

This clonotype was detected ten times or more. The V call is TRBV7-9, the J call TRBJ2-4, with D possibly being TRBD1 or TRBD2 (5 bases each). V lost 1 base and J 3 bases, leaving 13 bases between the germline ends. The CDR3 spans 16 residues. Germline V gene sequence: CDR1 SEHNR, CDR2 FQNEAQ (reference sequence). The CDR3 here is CASSLVQVRDKNIQYF. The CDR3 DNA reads TGTGCCAGCAGCTTAGTACAGGTTCGGGACAAAAACATTCAGTACTTC.

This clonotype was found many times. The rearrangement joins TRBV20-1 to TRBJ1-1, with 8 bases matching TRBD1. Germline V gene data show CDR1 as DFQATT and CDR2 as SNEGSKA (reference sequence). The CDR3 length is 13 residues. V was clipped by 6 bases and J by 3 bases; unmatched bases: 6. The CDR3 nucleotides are TGCAGTGCAAAAAACAGGGGGTACACTGAAGCTTTCTTT. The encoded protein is CSAKNRGYTEAFF.

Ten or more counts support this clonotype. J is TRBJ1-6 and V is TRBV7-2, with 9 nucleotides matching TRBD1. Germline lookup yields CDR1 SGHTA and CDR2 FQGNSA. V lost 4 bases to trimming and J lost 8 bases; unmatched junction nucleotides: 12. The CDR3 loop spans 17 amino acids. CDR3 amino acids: CASSSVPGQGPYSPLHF. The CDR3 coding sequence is TGTGCCAGCAGCTCTGTCCCGGGACAGGGCCCCTATTCACCCCTCCACTTT.

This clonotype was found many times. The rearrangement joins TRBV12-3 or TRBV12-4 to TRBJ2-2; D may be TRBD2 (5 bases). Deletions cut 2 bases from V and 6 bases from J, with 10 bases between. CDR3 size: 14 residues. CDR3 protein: CASSLLRGSGELFF. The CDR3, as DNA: TGTGCCAGCAGTTTATTGAGAGGGTCCGGGGAGCTGTTTTTT.

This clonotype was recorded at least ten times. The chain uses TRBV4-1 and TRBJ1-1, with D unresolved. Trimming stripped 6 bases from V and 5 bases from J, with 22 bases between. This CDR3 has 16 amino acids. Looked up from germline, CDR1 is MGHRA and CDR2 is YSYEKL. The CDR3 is CASRSEREVGRTEAFF. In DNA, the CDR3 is TGCGCCAGCAGATCCGAGCGAGAAGTAGGGCGGACTGAAGCTTTCTTT.

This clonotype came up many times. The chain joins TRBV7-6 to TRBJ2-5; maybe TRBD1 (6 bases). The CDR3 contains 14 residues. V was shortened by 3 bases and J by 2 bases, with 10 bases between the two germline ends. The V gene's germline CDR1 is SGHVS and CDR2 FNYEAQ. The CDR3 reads CASSFGQKQETQYF. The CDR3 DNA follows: TGTGCCAGCAGCTTTGGACAGAAACAAGAGACCCAGTACTTC.

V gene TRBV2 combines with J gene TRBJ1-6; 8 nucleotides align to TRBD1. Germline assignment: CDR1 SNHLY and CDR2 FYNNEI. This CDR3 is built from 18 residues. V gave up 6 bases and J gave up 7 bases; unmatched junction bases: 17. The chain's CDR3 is CASRTGTGALAGNSPLHF. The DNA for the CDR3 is TGTGCCAGCAGAACCGGGACAGGCGCCCTTGCAGGAAATTCACCCCTCCACTTT.

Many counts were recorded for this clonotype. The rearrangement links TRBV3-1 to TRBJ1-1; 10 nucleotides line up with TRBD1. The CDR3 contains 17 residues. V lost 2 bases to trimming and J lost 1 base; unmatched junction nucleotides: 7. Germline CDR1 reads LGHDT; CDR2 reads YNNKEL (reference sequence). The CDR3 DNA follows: TGTGCCAGCAGCCAATTCCTGACAGGGGGCGGGAACACTGAAGCTTTCTTT. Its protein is CASSQFLTGGGNTEAFF.

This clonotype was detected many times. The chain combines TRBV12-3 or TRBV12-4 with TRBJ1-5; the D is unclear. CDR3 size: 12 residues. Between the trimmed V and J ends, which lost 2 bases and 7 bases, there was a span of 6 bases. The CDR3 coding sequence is TGTGCCAGCAGTTTATTAGAACAGCCCCAGCATTTT. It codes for CASSLLEQPQHF.

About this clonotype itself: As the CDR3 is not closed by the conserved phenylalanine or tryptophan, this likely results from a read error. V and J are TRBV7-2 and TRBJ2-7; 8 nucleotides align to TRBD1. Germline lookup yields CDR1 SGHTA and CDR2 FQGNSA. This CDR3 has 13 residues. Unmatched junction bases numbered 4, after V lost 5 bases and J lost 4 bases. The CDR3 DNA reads TGTGCCAGCAGCATGGACAGGGCTTACGAGCAGTACTCC. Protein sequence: CASSMDRAYEQYS.

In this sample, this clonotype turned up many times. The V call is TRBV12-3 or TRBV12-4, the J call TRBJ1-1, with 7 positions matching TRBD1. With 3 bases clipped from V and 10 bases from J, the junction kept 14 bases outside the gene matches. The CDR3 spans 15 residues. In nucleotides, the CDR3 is TGTGCCAGCAGTTTCACACAGGGGAAGGGATCCGCAGCTTTCTTT. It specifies CASSFTQGKGSAAFF.

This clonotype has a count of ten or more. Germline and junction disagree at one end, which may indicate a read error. The CDR3: CSARGKRGYSNQPQHF. CDR3 in DNA: TGCAGTGCAAGAGGGAAGAGGGGCTATAGCAATCAGCCCCAGCATTTT. V and J are TRBV20-1 and TRBJ1-5, with a tentative D call TRBD1 (5 bases). Germline V lookup: CDR1 DFQATT, CDR2 SNEGSKA (reference sequence). CDR3 size: 16 residues.

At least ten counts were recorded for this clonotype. In DNA, the CDR3 is TGCAGTGCTAGTACGAGGAGCAATCAGCCCCAGCATTTT. It is translated as CSASTRSNQPQHF. V is TRBV20-1 and J is TRBJ1-5, with unresolved D. In germline, CDR1 is DFQATT, CDR2 SNEGSKA (reference sequence). The V and J ends lost 3 bases and 1 base respectively, with 7 bases between them. This CDR3 spans 13 amino acids.

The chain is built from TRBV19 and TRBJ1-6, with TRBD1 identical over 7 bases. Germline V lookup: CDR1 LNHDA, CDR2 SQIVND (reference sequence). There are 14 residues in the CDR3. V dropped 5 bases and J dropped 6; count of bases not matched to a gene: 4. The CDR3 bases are TGTGCCAGTAGTCCCCGACAGGGTAATTCACCCCTCCACTTT. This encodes CASSPRQGNSPLHF. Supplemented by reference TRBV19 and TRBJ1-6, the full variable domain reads DGGITQSPKYLFRKEGQNVTLSCEQNLNHDAMYWYRQDPGQGLRLIYYSQIVNDFQKGDIAEGYSVSREKKESFPLTVTSAQKNPTAFYLCASSPRQGNSPLHFGNGTRLTVT.

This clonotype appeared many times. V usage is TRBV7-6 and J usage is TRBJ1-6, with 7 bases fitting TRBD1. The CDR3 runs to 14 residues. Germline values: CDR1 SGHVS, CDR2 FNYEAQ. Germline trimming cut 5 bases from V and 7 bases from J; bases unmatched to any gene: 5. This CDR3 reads CASSLDRLNSPLHF. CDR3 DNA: TGTGCCAGCAGCCTGGACAGGCTCAATTCACCCCTCCACTTT.

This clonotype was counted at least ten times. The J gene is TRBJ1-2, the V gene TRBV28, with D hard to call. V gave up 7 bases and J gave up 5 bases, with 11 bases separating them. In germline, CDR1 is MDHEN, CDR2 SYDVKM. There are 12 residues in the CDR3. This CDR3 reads CASTPPTYGYTF. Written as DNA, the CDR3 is TGTGCCAGCACCCCCCCGACGTATGGCTACACCTTC.

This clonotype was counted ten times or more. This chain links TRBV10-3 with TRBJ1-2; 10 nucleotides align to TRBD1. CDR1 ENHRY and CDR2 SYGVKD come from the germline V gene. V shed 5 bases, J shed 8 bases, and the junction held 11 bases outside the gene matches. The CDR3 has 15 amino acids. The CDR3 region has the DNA TGTGCCATCAGTCGTCCCGGGACAGGGGCCGGGGGCTACACCTTC. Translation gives CAISRPGTGAGGYTF.

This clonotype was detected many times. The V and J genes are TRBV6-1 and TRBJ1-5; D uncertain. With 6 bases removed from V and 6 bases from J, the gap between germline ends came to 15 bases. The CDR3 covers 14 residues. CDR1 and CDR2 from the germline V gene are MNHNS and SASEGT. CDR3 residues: CASSSSGRAQPQHF. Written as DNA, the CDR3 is TGTGCCAGCAGCTCGAGCGGACGAGCTCAGCCCCAGCATTTT.